This T cell receptor (beta chain) originates from a study of OX40 agonist ivuxolimab in advanced cancers. About the study: People who had prior anti-PD-1, anti-PD-L1 or anti-CTLA-4 therapy could take part, and about 37% had some. Partial responses occurred in Three dose-escalation patients, one with hepatocellular carcinoma and two with cutaneous melanoma. Findings and caveats of the study: On average, CD8+ T cells had more expanded clones than CD4+.

Sampling of blood occurred at baseline, cycle 4 day 1, and cycle 7 day 1. This clone showed up just a few times. Antigen: not known. The data were produced by immunoSEQ multiplex PCR, yet TCRdb's version contains in-frame clones alone and is incomplete. The table lists 35,000 to 45,000 clones, 80% to 90% of them singletons. V lost 0 bases to trimming and J lost 8 bases, with 10 bases between them. The CDR3 sequence is 13 residues long. In germline, CDR1 is KGHSH, CDR2 LQKENI. The V and J genes are TRBV18 and TRBJ1-1; D gene ambiguous. Sequences were derived from CD4+ or CD8+ T cells sorted from blood, sampled in a trial of the OX40 agonist ivuxolimab. This receptor was taken from an adult with an advanced solid tumor such as melanoma, head and neck, liver or kidney cancer. CDR3 amino acids: CASSPPAPAEAFF. CDR3 DNA sequence: TGTGCCAGCTCACCACCGGCGCCAGCGGAAGCTTTCTTT. The entire variable domain, with the rest obtained from reference TRBV18 and TRBJ1-1, is as follows: NAGVMQNPRHLVRRRGQEARLRCSPMKGHSHVYWYRQLPEEGLKFMVYLQKENIIDESGMPKERFSAEFPKEGPSILRIQQVVRGDSAAYFCASSPPAPAEAFFGQGTRLTVV.